A single sample is the source of the 17 T cell receptor beta chains below, sequenced in a study of blood T cell repertoires in COVID-19. Sequenced by immunoSEQ multiplex PCR; TCRdb stores in-frame clones only, minus some. The repertoire holds 150,000 to 200,000 clones, just under 90% seen once, with under 15% in the top ten. The sample comprised peripheral blood. The receptors derive from a woman between 65 and 79 years old with COVID-19, enrolled during active disease.

V gene TRBV7-2 combines with J gene TRBJ2-5, with 7 positions matching TRBD2. CDR3 length: 12 amino acids. Germline-derived CDR1 and CDR2 are SGHTA and FQGNSA. Trimming at V came to 8 bases and at J to 5 bases, leaving 5 bases not matched to a gene. This CDR3 is CASGPGGETQYF. CDR3 sequence (DNA): TGTGCCAGCGGTCCGGGGGGTGAGACCCAGTACTTC.

The J gene is TRBJ2-1, the V gene TRBV5-1; D might be TRBD2 (5 bases). The V gene's germline CDR1 is SGHRS and CDR2 YFSETQ. The CDR3 contains 16 residues. V was trimmed by 1 base and J by 0 bases, leaving 11 bases between them. The CDR3 loop is CASSLSASNSYNEQFF. The CDR3 DNA reads as TGCGCCAGCAGCTTGTCGGCTAGCAACTCCTACAATGAGCAGTTCTTC.

The chain links TRBV27 to TRBJ2-4; 9 bases line up with TRBD2. From germline, CDR1 is MNHEY and CDR2 SMNVEV (reference sequence). V lost 5 bases and J lost 0; bases outside the gene matches: 5. The CDR3 has 16 residues. The CDR3 region is CASSRLAGVAKNIQYF. The CDR3 bases are TGTGCCAGCAGTCGATTAGCGGGAGTAGCCAAAAACATTCAGTACTTC.

The chain combines TRBV12-5 with TRBJ2-2, with D perhaps matching TRBD1 (6 bases). The V end lost 7 bases, the J end lost 4 bases, and 13 bases lay between the germline ends. The CDR3 runs 14 residues. CDR1 is LGHNT, CDR2 FRNRAP, per germline. CDR3 in amino acids: CASDQQQGTGELFF. CDR3 nucleotides: TGTGCTAGTGACCAACAACAGGGCACCGGGGAGCTGTTTTTT. The entire variable domain, with the rest obtained from reference TRBV12-5 and TRBJ2-2, is as follows: DARVTQTPRHKVTEMGQEVTMRCQPILGHNTVFWYRQTMMQGLELLAYFRNRAPLDDSGMPKDRFSAEMPDATLATLKIQPSEPRDSAVYFCASDQQQGTGELFFGEGSRLTVL.

The chain carries TRBV30 and TRBJ2-7, with D tentatively TRBD2 (5 bases). The germline CDR1 and CDR2 sequences are GTSNPN and SVGIG (reference sequence). Between the trimmed V and J ends, which lost 1 base and 0 bases, there was a span of 7 bases. The CDR3 loop spans 13 amino acids. For the CDR3, the DNA is TGTGCCTGGAGTGAAGGGAGCTCCTACGAGCAGTACTTC. Protein sequence: CAWSEGSSYEQYF.

The genes are TRBV5-1 and TRBJ1-4, with TRBD1 identical over 7 bases. The CDR3 extends over 17 amino acids. Germline assignment: CDR1 SGHRS and CDR2 YFSETQ. V lost 3 bases to trimming and J lost 8 bases; unmatched junction nucleotides: 16. The CDR3 DNA reads as TGCGCCAGCAGCTCAAATCGCGACAGGGTAGGAGGGGAAAAACTGTTTTTT. Protein sequence: CASSSNRDRVGGEKLFF.

The chain uses TRBV14 and TRBJ2-7, with TRBD1 matching over 7 bases. The CDR3 is 15 residues long. Germline V gene data show CDR1 as SGHDN and CDR2 as FVKESK. The trim removed 2 bases at V and 4 bases at J, leaving 8 bases unmatched. The CDR3 here is CASSQKLGGWYEQYF. CDR3 sequence (DNA): TGTGCCAGCAGCCAAAAGTTAGGGGGCTGGTACGAGCAGTACTTC.

The chain links TRBV2 to TRBJ1-2; D is uncertain. The CDR3 is 12 residues long. Germline CDR1 reads SNHLY; CDR2 reads FYNNEI. V dropped 6 bases and J dropped 4 bases, with 9 bases sitting between them. CDR3 loop: CASSRQGYGYTF. In DNA form, the CDR3 reads TGTGCCAGCAGCAGACAAGGCTATGGCTACACCTTC. Using reference TRBV2 and TRBJ1-2 for the parts outside the CDR3, the full variable domain is EPEVTQTPSHQVTQMGQEVILRCVPISNHLYFYWYRQILGQKVEFLVSFYNNEISEKSEIFDDQFSVERPDGSNFTLKIRSTKLEDSAMYFCASSRQGYGYTFGSGTRLTVV.

V and J are TRBV30 and TRBJ1-5; 7 positions agree with TRBD1. This CDR3 is 17 amino acids long. Trimming removed 2 bases from V and 0 bases from J; junction bases left unmatched: 10. The V gene's germline CDR1 is GTSNPN and CDR2 SVGIG (reference sequence). Here the CDR3 DNA reads TGTGCCTGGAGTCGTGGACAGGAGATTTTTAGCAATCAGCCCCAGCATTTT. It translates to CAWSRGQEIFSNQPQHF.

The chain uses TRBV5-1 and TRBJ2-3; D unclear. V lost 4 bases to trimming and J lost 2 bases, with 8 bases between them. CDR3 length equals 13 residues. The germline CDR1 and CDR2 sequences are SGHRS and YFSETQ. The CDR3 loop is CASSLSYTDTQYF. In DNA, the CDR3 is TGCGCCAGCAGCCTATCGTACACAGATACGCAGTATTTT. Variable domain in full (rest from reference TRBV5-1 and TRBJ2-3): KAGVTQTPRYLIKTRGQQVTLSCSPISGHRSVSWYQQTPGQGLQFLFEYFSETQRNKGNFPGRFSGRQFSNSRSEMNVSTLELGDSALYLCASSLSYTDTQYFGPGTRLTVL.

The chain carries TRBV11-3 and TRBJ2-2; TRBD2 matches at 7 bases. Germline trimming cut 5 bases from V and 6 bases from J; bases unmatched to any gene: 3. Germline CDR1 is SGHNT and CDR2 is YENEEA. The CDR3 consists of 13 residues. In DNA form, the CDR3 reads TGTGCCAGCAGCACTACTAGCGCCGGGGAGCTGTTTTTT. Translation gives CASSTTSAGELFF.

CDR3 protein: CASRNTPTGELFF. The CDR3 DNA follows: TGTGCCAGCAGAAATACACCTACCGGGGAGCTGTTTTTT. The V and J genes are TRBV28 and TRBJ2-2; D gene uncertain. The CDR3 loop spans 13 amino acids. Trimming stripped 6 bases from V and 5 bases from J, with 10 bases between. Germline assignment: CDR1 MDHEN and CDR2 SYDVKM. Drawing the rest from reference TRBV28 and TRBJ2-2, the complete variable domain is DVKVTQSSRYLVKRTGEKVFLECVQDMDHENMFWYRQDPGLGLRLIYFSYDVKMKEKGDIPEGYSVSREKKERFSLILESASTNQTSMYLCASRNTPTGELFFGEGSRLTVL.

This rearrangement joins TRBV5-6 to TRBJ2-7, with D perhaps matching TRBD2 (7 bases). Looked up from germline, CDR1 is SGHDT and CDR2 is YYEEEE. This CDR3 has 15 amino acids. The germline V and J ends were trimmed by 6 bases and 2 bases, with 18 bases remaining between them. The CDR3 spells CASTQEGGATYEQYF. The CDR3 nucleotides read TGTGCCAGCACCCAAGAGGGGGGGGCGACCTACGAGCAGTACTTC.

This chain connects TRBV4-1 to TRBJ1-1; TRBD1 matches 9 bases. Trimming cost V 6 bases and J 11 bases; bases outside gene matches: 13. Germline V gene lookup returns CDR1 MGHRA and CDR2 YSYEKL. The CDR3 consists of 14 residues. CDR3 loop: CASRGLGTGSMAFF. CDR3 sequence (DNA): TGCGCCAGCAGGGGCCTCGGGACAGGGAGTATGGCTTTCTTT.

The chain uses TRBV5-1 and TRBJ2-5, with 8 bases lining up with TRBD1. The CDR3 length is 14 residues. Germline assignment: CDR1 SGHRS and CDR2 YFSETQ. The V segment lost 7 bases and the J segment 1 base; nucleotides outside the gene matches: 6. The CDR3 region is CASGPGQAQETQYF. In nucleotides, the CDR3 is TGCGCCAGCGGGCCGGGACAGGCCCAAGAGACCCAGTACTTC.

The J gene is TRBJ1-3, the V gene TRBV19, with D perhaps TRBD1 (6 bases). The germline V and J ends were trimmed by 6 bases and 4 bases, with 13 bases remaining between them. The V gene's germline CDR1 is LNHDA and CDR2 SQIVND (reference sequence). The CDR3 loop spans 14 amino acids. DNA of the CDR3: TGTGCCAGTAGCCCCGCGGGGGGCGGAAACACCATATATTTT. It translates to CASSPAGGGNTIYF. Full variable domain (rest looked up from reference TRBV19 and TRBJ1-3): DGGITQSPKYLFRKEGQNVTLSCEQNLNHDAMYWYRQDPGQGLRLIYYSQIVNDFQKGDIAEGYSVSREKKESFPLTVTSAQKNPTAFYLCASSPAGGGNTIYFGEGSWLTVV.

The chain carries TRBV5-1 and TRBJ1-3, with D possibly TRBD1 on 6 matching bases. V was trimmed by 3 bases and J by 8 bases, leaving 15 bases between them. CDR3 length: 14 residues. Germline CDR1 reads SGHRS; CDR2 reads YFSETQ. CDR3 sequence: CASSSLGAGDTIYF. The CDR3 coding sequence is TGCGCCAGCAGCTCTCTGGGGGCCGGGGACACCATATATTTT.